These 22 T cell receptor beta chains were sequenced from one sample in a study of the immune and genomic landscape of osteosarcoma. Clones were sequenced by immunoSEQ multiplex PCR, and TCRdb holds only the in-frame ones, with some missing. Of roughly 1,300 clones listed, just under 75% are singletons. What was sequenced was metastatic tumor tissue from the lung. All receptors derive from a young woman with osteosarcoma.

The chain uses TRBV9 and TRBJ1-6, with 7 bases fitting TRBD1. After removal of 5 bases from V and 7 bases from J, the junction contained 9 bases not matched to a gene. The germline V gene encodes CDR1 SGDLS and CDR2 YYNGEE. The CDR3 runs to 15 residues. CDR3: CASSEGDSLNSPLHF. As DNA, the CDR3 is TGTGCCAGCAGTGAGGGGGACAGTTTAAATTCACCCCTCCACTTT.

The chain links TRBV11-2 to TRBJ1-4; the match to TRBD1 covers 7 bases. The CDR3 length is 14 residues. V was clipped by 3 bases and J by 8 bases; unmatched bases: 6. In germline, CDR1 is SGHAT, CDR2 FQNNGV. This chain's CDR3 is CASSFRTGREKLFF. CDR3 bases: TGTGCCAGCAGCTTTCGGACAGGACGGGAAAAACTGTTTTTT. The full variable domain, in which reference TRBV11-2 and TRBJ1-4 provide the parts outside the CDR3, is EAGVAQSPRYKIIEKRQSVAFWCNPISGHATLYWYQQILGQGPKLLIQFQNNGVVDDSQLPKDRFSAERLKGVDSTLKIQPAKLEDSAVYLCASSFRTGREKLFFGSGTQLSVL.

The CDR3 DNA is TGTGCCAGCAGTTCGGGGGGGCCGCAGTTCTTC. Residues: CASSSGGPQFF. The chain joins TRBV9 to TRBJ2-1, with 8 bases identical to TRBD2. Germline V gene lookup returns CDR1 SGDLS and CDR2 YYNGEE. The V segment lost 5 bases and the J segment 12 bases; nucleotides outside the gene matches: 4. The CDR3 has 11 residues.

V and J are TRBV5-4 and TRBJ2-1; TRBD2 agrees at 11 bases. The CDR3 is 15 residues long. Germline V lookup: CDR1 SGHNT, CDR2 YYREEE (reference sequence). V shed 4 bases and J 6 bases; nucleotides not matched to a gene: 6. As DNA, the CDR3 is TGTGCCAGCAGCCCTCGGCTAGCGGGAGGCAATGAGCAGTTCTTC. Translating it yields CASSPRLAGGNEQFF. Looking up the rest from reference TRBV5-4 and TRBJ2-1 gives the full variable domain: ETGVTQSPTHLIKTRGQQVTLRCSSQSGHNTVSWYQQALGQGPQFIFQYYREEENGRGNFPPRFSGLQFPNYSSELNVNALELDDSALYLCASSPRLAGGNEQFFGPGTRLTVL.

The chain links TRBV6-5 to TRBJ2-2; D perhaps matches TRBD1 (6 bases). This CDR3 comprises 13 residues. V shed 7 bases and J shed 5 bases, with 11 bases lying between them. In germline, CDR1 is MNHEY, CDR2 SVGAGI. This CDR3 is CASTLGGTGELFF. The CDR3 nucleotides read TGTGCCAGCACCCTAGGGGGAACCGGGGAGCTGTTTTTT.

V gene TRBV30 combines with J gene TRBJ1-5, with 7 bases that match TRBD1. The CDR3 is made up of 13 amino acids. Germline CDR1 reads GTSNPN; CDR2 reads SVGIG (reference sequence). This chain's CDR3 is CAATGESNQPQHF. The CDR3 DNA reads TGTGCTGCTACAGGGGAGAGCAATCAGCCCCAGCATTTT.

On this clone: In the same sample, other DNA sequences code for this CDR3. The V and J genes are TRBV5-1 and TRBJ2-1; D not certain. Germline V gene lookup returns CDR1 SGHRS and CDR2 YFSETQ. The CDR3 contains 11 residues. V was trimmed by 4 bases and J by 4 bases, leaving 3 bases between them. The CDR3 region is CASSEYNEQFF. The DNA for the CDR3 is TGCGCCAGCAGCGAATACAATGAGCAGTTCTTC.

The V call is TRBV14, the J call TRBJ2-1, with a weak D call TRBD2 (5 bases). Trimming took off 6 bases at V and 0 bases at J, with 15 bases between the two ends. Germline CDR1 and CDR2: SGHDN and FVKESK. This CDR3 region has 16 residues. The CDR3 DNA reads TGTGCCAGCAGTCTCGGGGTGAGGACCTCCTACAATGAGCAGTTCTTC. It yields the protein CASSLGVRTSYNEQFF.

This chain connects TRBV21-1 to TRBJ2-2; the table gives TRBD2 as D, unverified against the DNA. TRBV21-1 is shown as a pseudogene. There are 16 residues in the CDR3. CDR3 nucleotide sequence: TGTGCCAGCAGCAAACCCGGGACTACGAACACCGGGGAGCTGTTTTTT. It encodes CASSKPGTTNTGELFF.

The chain recombines TRBV10-3 with TRBJ2-1, with 10 bases aligning to TRBD2. The CDR3 consists of 14 residues. The V and J ends lost 3 bases and 5 bases, in that order; junction bases with no gene match: 1. CDR1 and CDR2 from the germline V gene are ENHRY and SYGVKD. The CDR3 region has the DNA TGTGCCATCAGTGAACTAGCGGGAAACAATGAGCAGTTCTTC. It is translated as CAISELAGNNEQFF.

The chain uses TRBV7-3 and TRBJ2-7; the D gene could be TRBD1 or TRBD2 (5 bases each). In germline, CDR1 is SGHTA, CDR2 FQGTGA. The CDR3 has 13 residues. Trimming cost V 1 base and J 7 bases, with 11 bases left between them. Here the CDR3 reads CASSLSRGWEQYF. CDR3 DNA: TGTGCCAGCAGCTTAAGCCGGGGCTGGGAGCAGTACTTC.

As for this clone: At the DNA level, this CDR3 is encoded by other sequences in the same sample as well. V usage is TRBV30 and J usage is TRBJ2-7, with TRBD2 identical over 8 bases. The CDR3 runs 14 residues. J lost 3 bases, V lost 2 bases, and 6 bases had no gene match. Germline CDR1 reads GTSNPN; CDR2 reads SVGIG (reference sequence). The CDR3 loop is CAWSPGLGDYEQYF. For the CDR3, the DNA is TGTGCCTGGAGTCCGGGACTAGGGGACTACGAGCAGTACTTC.

The V gene is TRBV7-2, the J gene TRBJ2-1; TRBD2 matches 15 bases. Germline V gene lookup returns CDR1 SGHTA and CDR2 FQGNSA. The CDR3 is made up of 17 amino acids. V was clipped by 5 bases and J by 6 bases; unmatched bases: 8. The CDR3 is CASSPLVGLAGGNEQFF. Here the CDR3 DNA reads TGTGCCAGCAGCCCGCTTGTGGGACTAGCGGGGGGCAATGAGCAGTTCTTC.

The rearrangement links TRBV5-1 to TRBJ1-6; 9 bases line up with TRBD1. The germline V gene has CDR1 SGHRS and CDR2 YFSETQ. The ends lost 3 bases at V and 10 bases at J; junction bases unmatched: 11. This CDR3 contains 16 residues. Here the CDR3 reads CASSWSTGGYESPLHF. Written as DNA, the CDR3 is TGCGCCAGCAGCTGGTCGACAGGGGGTTATGAATCACCCCTCCACTTT.

A word on this clone: The same CDR3 can be traced to other DNA sequences in this sample. This rearrangement joins TRBV13 to TRBJ1-2, with no clear D. The CDR3 length is 15 residues. CDR1 and CDR2 from the germline V gene are PRHDT and FYEKMQ (reference sequence). V lost 2 bases and J 4 bases, leaving 14 bases between the germline ends. The CDR3 loop is CASSLRRDLSYGYTF. The CDR3 DNA reads TGTGCCAGCAGCTTAAGGAGAGATCTCTCCTATGGCTACACCTTC. Variable domain in full (rest from reference TRBV13 and TRBJ1-2): AAGVIQSPRHLIKEKRETATLKCYPIPRHDTVYWYQQGPGQDPQFLISFYEKMQSDKGSIPDRFSAQQFSDYHSELNMSSLELGDSALYFCASSLRRDLSYGYTFGSGTRLTVV.

This clone was seen only a few times. This sequence joins TRBV7-9 and TRBJ2-7; either TRBD1 or TRBD2 may fit D (6 bases each). Germline values: CDR1 SEHNR, CDR2 FQNEAQ (reference sequence). The CDR3 covers 16 residues. Trimming took off 4 bases at V and 0 bases at J, with 16 bases between the two ends. The CDR3, as DNA: TGTGCCAGCAGCTCCACAGGGACTTTCTACTCCTACGAGCAGTACTTC. This gives the protein CASSSTGTFYSYEQYF.

This clone was picked up a small number of times. The chain recombines TRBV7-9 with TRBJ1-3, with 7 bases fitting TRBD1. CDR3 length: 15 residues. Germline lookup yields CDR1 SEHNR and CDR2 FQNEAQ (reference sequence). V shed 4 bases and J 1 base; nucleotides not matched to a gene: 4. CDR3 amino acids: CASSSPGQSGNTIYF. In DNA form, the CDR3 reads TGTGCCAGCAGCTCTCCGGGACAGTCTGGAAACACCATATATTTT.

The genes are TRBV7-9 and TRBJ2-5; 8 nucleotides agree with TRBD1. The CDR3 loop spans 14 amino acids. Trimming at V came to 5 bases and at J to 5 bases, leaving 7 bases not matched to a gene. Germline CDR1 and CDR2: SEHNR and FQNEAQ (reference sequence). The CDR3: CASSTTGVGETQYF. CDR3 nucleotides: TGTGCCAGCAGCACGACAGGGGTAGGGGAGACCCAGTACTTC. Supplemented by reference TRBV7-9 and TRBJ2-5, the full variable domain reads DTGVSQNPRHKITKRGQNVTFRCDPISEHNRLYWYRQTLGQGPEFLTYFQNEAQLEKSRLLSDRFSAERPKGSFSTLEIQRTEQGDSAMYLCASSTTGVGETQYFGPGTRLLVL.

This rearrangement joins TRBV7-6 to TRBJ2-1; D is ambiguous. V gave up 2 bases and J gave up 9 bases, with 11 bases separating them. Germline loops: CDR1 SGHVS, CDR2 FNYEAQ. The length of the CDR3 is 13 residues. CDR3 bases: TGTGCCAGCAGCTTATCCGGGCCGGGTGAGCAGTTCTTC. This codes for CASSLSGPGEQFF.

V and J are TRBV5-5 and TRBJ1-2, with TRBD1 identical over 7 bases. The CDR3 spans 16 residues. Germline V gene sequence: CDR1 SGHKS, CDR2 YYEKEE (reference sequence). Trimming took 0 bases from V and 4 from J; bases not matched to a gene: 9. CDR3 sequence reads: CASSLDHRDRAYGYTF. The CDR3 DNA reads as TGTGCCAGCAGCTTGGATCACCGGGACAGAGCCTATGGCTACACCTTC.

The chain has TRBV28 and TRBJ1-1; 10 positions agree with TRBD1. V shed 5 bases, J shed 6 bases, and the junction held 12 bases outside the gene matches. This CDR3 contains 16 residues. Germline CDR1 is MDHEN and CDR2 is SYDVKM. The CDR3 bases are TGTGCCAGCAGTACTACCTCGGGGACAGGGGTCTCTGAAGCTTTCTTT. Translated: CASSTTSGTGVSEAFF.

Remarks on this clone: A far larger clone is only one base removed, so a read error is likely. The CDR3, as DNA: TGTGCCAGCAGCCAAGGTTTCGGATCCTACGAGCAGTACTTC. Translated, it gives CASSQGFGSYEQYF. This chain uses TRBV7-2 with TRBJ2-7; D is uncertain. CDR3 length: 14 residues. The germline V gene encodes CDR1 SGHTA and CDR2 FQGNSA. The ends were cut back, 5 bases at V and 1 base at J, with 12 bases in the middle.